One sample yielded the 23 T cell receptor beta chains listed below, sequenced in a study of metastatic and nonmetastatic thyroid tumors. TCRdb re-clonotyped the PCR reads through MiXCR. The table lists about 15,000 clones, approximately 30% of them singletons, with about a fifth in the top ten. None of the patients had undergone any treatment ahead of thyroid surgery. Sequencing input: tumor tissue. The receptor source for this set is a female donor with papillary thyroid cancer or a benign thyroid nodule (not recorded which). Some clones in this sample may be carry-over from other donors' samples.

The chain carries TRBV7-8 and TRBJ2-2, with 10 bases that match TRBD2. The CDR3 extends over 14 amino acids. Trimming cost V 5 bases and J 6 bases; bases outside gene matches: 3. Looked up from germline, CDR1 is SGHVS and CDR2 is FQNEAQ. The CDR3 sequence: CASSKRGGAGELFF. In DNA, the CDR3 is TGTGCCAGCAGCAAGCGGGGGGGCGCCGGGGAGCTGTTTTTT.

This clone was picked up a small number of times. This chain connects TRBV2 to TRBJ1-2; no reliable D call. Germline V gives CDR1 SNHLY, CDR2 FYNNEI. The V end lost 4 bases, the J end lost 7 bases, and 7 bases lay between the germline ends. The CDR3 length is 11 residues. The CDR3, as DNA: TGTGCCAGCAGTGCGTTTGTTGGCTACACCTTC. Protein sequence: CASSAFVGYTF.

This clone was recorded many times. The V gene is TRBV30, the J gene TRBJ2-7; 8 bases map to TRBD2. Germline trimming cut 4 bases from V and 6 bases from J; bases unmatched to any gene: 8. Germline CDR1 GTSNPN, CDR2 SVGIG (reference sequence). The CDR3 is 13 amino acids. In DNA form, the CDR3 reads TGTGCCTGGACTCTGGGCGGGGGGATCGAGCAGTACTTC. Translated: CAWTLGGGIEQYF.

This clone rates as medium-sized (0.01 to 0.1%). V gene TRBV2 combines with J gene TRBJ1-3; no definite D call. Trimming stripped 6 bases from V and 4 bases from J, with 10 bases between. Germline loops: CDR1 SNHLY, CDR2 FYNNEI. The CDR3 is 13 residues long. In nucleotides, the CDR3 is TGTGCCAGCAGAGAACTGACAGGAAACACCATATATTTT. This translates into CASRELTGNTIYF.

This clone was recorded at least ten times. This chain links TRBV6-1 with TRBJ2-7; TRBD2 agrees at 10 bases. Looked up from germline, CDR1 is MNHNS and CDR2 is SASEGT. The V segment lost 1 base and the J segment 0 bases; nucleotides outside the gene matches: 0. CDR3 length equals 15 residues. CDR3 loop: CASSEGTSGSYEQYF. The CDR3 DNA reads as TGTGCCAGCAGTGAAGGGACTAGCGGCTCCTACGAGCAGTACTTC.

This clone was seen at least ten times. The chain joins TRBV5-6 to TRBJ2-5; D is unresolved. V lost 2 bases and J lost 4, with 9 bases in between. CDR3 length: 13 residues. In germline, CDR1 is SGHDT, CDR2 YYEEEE. The CDR3 nucleotides are TGTGCCAGCAGCTTTGACGACGCAGAGACCCAGTACTTC. Its translation: CASSFDDAETQYF.

This clone has a handful of counts. The chain has TRBV7-9 and TRBJ2-7; D is uncertain. CDR3 length: 12 amino acids. Germline V gene data show CDR1 as SEHNR and CDR2 as FQNEAQ (reference sequence). The V gene lost 2 bases and the J gene lost 7 bases, with 9 bases spanning the gap. The chain's CDR3 is CASSLFDGEQYF. Here the CDR3 DNA reads TGTGCCAGCAGCTTATTTGACGGTGAGCAGTACTTC.

With respect to this clone: The junction differs from germline at one of its ends, possibly a read error. The chain joins TRBV5-8 to TRBJ2-7, with TRBD2 identical over 7 bases. Germline V gene data show CDR1 as SGHTS and CDR2 as YDEGEE. CDR3 length equals 15 residues. CDR3 nucleotide sequence: TGTGCCAGTAGCTTGGACGGGACTACTTCCTACGAGCAGTACTTC. Its translation: CASSLDGTTSYEQYF. The whole variable domain, filled in from reference TRBV5-8 and TRBJ2-7, reads EAGVTQSPTHLIKTRGQQATLRCSPISGHTSVYWYQQALGLGLQFLLWYDEGEERNRGNFPPRFSGRQFPNYSSELNVNALELEDSALYLCASSLDGTTSYEQYFGPGTRLTVT.

The chain joins TRBV5-1 to TRBJ2-3; 12 bases match TRBD2. The CDR3 has 16 residues. With 4 bases clipped from V and 5 bases from J, the junction kept 8 bases outside the gene matches. Germline values: CDR1 SGHRS, CDR2 YFSETQ. The CDR3 bases are TGCGCCAGCAGCCCGACACTAGCGGGAGGAGGAGATACGCAGTATTTT. Translating it yields CASSPTLAGGGDTQYF.

This clone was found a few times. The J gene is TRBJ2-1, the V gene TRBV6-1; tentative D call: TRBD1 (6 bases). Germline CDR1 reads MNHNS; CDR2 reads SASEGT. This CDR3 is 15 amino acids long. Trimming left V 5 bases short and J 4 bases short, with 15 bases between. The CDR3 sequence: CASSKEDSRYNEQFF. The CDR3, as DNA: TGTGCCAGCAGTAAAGAGGACAGCAGGTACAATGAGCAGTTCTTC.

The V call is TRBV20-1, the J call TRBJ1-6, with a possible D match to TRBD1 (5 bases). This CDR3 contains 16 residues. Germline V gives CDR1 DFQATT, CDR2 SNEGSKA (reference sequence). V was shortened by 2 bases and J by 0 bases, with 11 bases between the two germline ends. Here the CDR3 reads CSARSGGSSYNSPLHF. CDR3 nucleotide sequence: TGCAGTGCTAGATCGGGGGGGAGCTCCTATAATTCACCCCTCCACTTT.

The rearrangement links TRBV6-1 to TRBJ2-7; D call uncertain. The V end was cut by 3 bases, the J end by 3 bases, with 3 bases between. The CDR3 is 11 amino acids. Germline CDR1 and CDR2: MNHNS and SASEGT. The CDR3 spells CASSEFYEQYF. CDR3 nucleotides: TGTGCCAGCAGTGAGTTCTACGAGCAGTACTTC.

This chain joins TRBV5-1 and TRBJ1-3; 8 bases agree with TRBD1. The CDR3 sequence is 14 residues long. Germline CDR1 and CDR2: SGHRS and YFSETQ. The V segment lost 4 bases and the J segment 2 bases; nucleotides outside the gene matches: 2. CDR3 sequence: CASSQDRAGNTIYF. The CDR3 coding sequence is TGCGCCAGCAGCCAGGACAGGGCTGGAAACACCATATATTTT. Full variable domain (rest looked up from reference TRBV5-1 and TRBJ1-3): KAGVTQTPRYLIKTRGQQVTLSCSPISGHRSVSWYQQTPGQGLQFLFEYFSETQRNKGNFPGRFSGRQFSNSRSEMNVSTLELGDSALYLCASSQDRAGNTIYFGEGSWLTVV.

The rearrangement links TRBV5-1 to TRBJ2-1; no reliable D call. The length of the CDR3 is 17 residues. Germline CDR1 SGHRS, CDR2 YFSETQ. V was pared by 4 bases and J by 0 bases, with 17 bases between. The DNA of the CDR3 is TGCGCCAGCAGCCCCATGCCCGCGGAAAGCTCCTACAATGAGCAGTTCTTC. This encodes CASSPMPAESSYNEQFF.

This clone is classed as medium-sized. The chain is built from TRBV19 and TRBJ1-2, with a tentative D call TRBD1 (5 bases). CDR1 and CDR2 (germline): LNHDA, SQIVND (reference sequence). V was trimmed by 4 bases and J by 3 bases, leaving 12 bases between them. The CDR3 spans 14 residues. Here the CDR3 DNA reads TGTGCCAGTAGTAGGGGCCCGGGTGACTATGGCTACACCTTC. Its translation: CASSRGPGDYGYTF. Complete variable domain (other parts from reference TRBV19 and TRBJ1-2): DGGITQSPKYLFRKEGQNVTLSCEQNLNHDAMYWYRQDPGQGLRLIYYSQIVNDFQKGDIAEGYSVSREKKESFPLTVTSAQKNPTAFYLCASSRGPGDYGYTFGSGTRLTVV.

This clone has a handful of counts. The CDR3 sequence: CASSFFDGYTF. In DNA form, the CDR3 reads TGTGCCAGCAGCTTCTTCGATGGCTACACCTTC. This chain links TRBV7-9 with TRBJ1-2, with no clear D. The CDR3 loop spans 11 amino acids. Per germline, CDR1 SEHNR and CDR2 FQNEAQ (reference sequence). With 3 bases removed from V and 6 bases from J, the gap between germline ends came to 5 bases.

This clone was counted many times. V and J are TRBV19 and TRBJ1-4, with D possibly matching TRBD1 (5 bases). The CDR3 totals 15 residues. Germline CDR1 is LNHDA and CDR2 is SQIVND (reference sequence). Trimming shortened V by 4 bases and J by 4 bases, and 13 bases separated the two germline ends. This CDR3 is CASSKTRQNNEKLFF. CDR3 nucleotide sequence: TGTGCCAGTAGTAAGACGAGACAGAATAATGAAAAACTGTTTTTT.

The gene calls are TRBV5-5 and TRBJ1-1; 9 bases fit TRBD1. The V gene's germline CDR1 is SGHKS and CDR2 YYEKEE (reference sequence). This CDR3 spans 16 amino acids. Germline trimming cut 4 bases from V and 5 bases from J; bases unmatched to any gene: 12. CDR3 nucleotide sequence: TGTGCCAGCAGCCCCAGCCCACAGGGGGCTGCGACTGAAGCTTTCTTT. Protein sequence: CASSPSPQGAATEAFF.

The chain combines TRBV7-2 with TRBJ2-1; 8 bases fit TRBD2. Germline V gives CDR1 SGHTA, CDR2 FQGNSA. The CDR3 covers 16 residues. J lost 7 bases, V lost 1 base, and 9 bases had no gene match. The CDR3, as DNA: TGTGCCAGCAGCTTAGTGGGCTTTAGCGGGGCTAATGAGCAGTTCTTC. This translates into CASSLVGFSGANEQFF.

In the case of this clone: A much larger clone lies one base from this, so it may be a read error. The same CDR3 is also encoded by other DNA sequences in this sample. The V and J genes are TRBV6-1 and TRBJ2-2; either TRBD1 or TRBD2 may supply D (5 bases each). CDR3 length: 13 residues. The germline V gene has CDR1 MNHNS and CDR2 SASEGT. The CDR3 reads CASRTTVTGELFF. DNA of the CDR3: TGTGCCAGCAGGACGACAGTCACCGGGGAGCTTTTTTTT.

The V call is TRBV30, the J call TRBJ1-3; D is unclear. The CDR3 loop spans 16 amino acids. Trimming took off 0 bases at V and 0 bases at J, with 12 bases between the two ends. Germline loops: CDR1 GTSNPN, CDR2 SVGIG (reference sequence). The CDR3 loop reads CAWSVDDRHSGNTIYF. The CDR3 DNA is TGTGCCTGGAGTGTAGACGACCGACACTCTGGAAACACCATATATTTT. Together with reference TRBV30 and TRBJ1-3, the CDR3 gives the full variable domain: SQTIHQWPATLVQPVGSPLSLECTVEGTSNPNLYWYRQAAGRGLQLLFYSVGIGQISSEVPQNLSASRPQDRQFILSSKKLLLSDSGFYLCAWSVDDRHSGNTIYFGEGSWLTVV.

This clone was recorded a few times. The chain has TRBV24-1 and TRBJ2-7, with D possibly being TRBD1 (6 bases). The germline V gene has CDR1 KGHDR and CDR2 SFDVKD. This CDR3 is 15 amino acids long. V was pared by 6 bases and J by 4 bases, with 18 bases between. The CDR3, as DNA: TGTGCCACCAGTCCCTACTCCAGGACAGTATACGAGCAGTACTTC. Protein sequence: CATSPYSRTVYEQYF.

The table lists this clone with a few counts. The rearrangement uses TRBV6-1 and TRBJ2-2; possibly TRBD1 for D (6 bases). Germline values: CDR1 MNHNS, CDR2 SASEGT. The CDR3 spans 11 residues. The CDR3 loop reads CAQGQGGELFF. DNA of the CDR3: TGTGCACAGGGCCAGGGCGGGGAGCTGTTTTTT.